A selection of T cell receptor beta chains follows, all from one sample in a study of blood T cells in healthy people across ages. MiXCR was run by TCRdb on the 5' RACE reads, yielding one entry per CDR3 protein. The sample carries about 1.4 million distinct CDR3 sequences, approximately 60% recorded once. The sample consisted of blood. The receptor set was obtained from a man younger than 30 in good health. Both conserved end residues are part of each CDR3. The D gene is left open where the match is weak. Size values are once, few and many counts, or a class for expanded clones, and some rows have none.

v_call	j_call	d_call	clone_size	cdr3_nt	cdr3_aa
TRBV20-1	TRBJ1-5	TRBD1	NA	TGCAGTGGAAGCACAGGGGATCAGCCCCAGCATTTT	CSGSTGDQPQHF
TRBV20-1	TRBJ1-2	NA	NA	TGCAATTACAGGAGAGCTAACTATGGCTACACCTTC	CNYRRANYGYTF
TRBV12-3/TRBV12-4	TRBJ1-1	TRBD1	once	TGTGCCAGCAGGGGGACAGGGCTGAACACTGAAGCTTTCTTT	CASRGTGLNTEAFF
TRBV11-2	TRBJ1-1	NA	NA	TGTGCCAGCAGCTTAGTTCCAGGCATGAACACTGAAGCTTTCTTT	CASSLVPGMNTEAFF
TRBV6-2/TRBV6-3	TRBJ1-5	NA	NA	TGTGCCAGCAGTTACTCGAAGTACATGAGGGGGGATTTTCGGGTCCAGCATTTT	CASSYSKYMRGDFRVQHF
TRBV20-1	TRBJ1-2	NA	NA	TGCAGTGCCCAGGGACCCTATGGCTACACCTTC	CSAQGPYGYTF
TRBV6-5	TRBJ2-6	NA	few	TGTGCCAGCAGCTATAAAGGCTCTGGGGCCAACGTCCTGACTTTC	CASSYKGSGANVLTF
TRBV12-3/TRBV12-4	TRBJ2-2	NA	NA	TGTGCCAGCAGTTTCCCGAGGGAGTTAGTCGGGGAGCTGTTTTTT	CASSFPRELVGELFF
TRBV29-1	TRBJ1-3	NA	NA	TGCAGCGTTGTTGGAGATGGGGGGTCTGGAAACACCATATATTTT	CSVVGDGGSGNTIYF
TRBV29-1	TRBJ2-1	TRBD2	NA	TGCAGCGTCCGGACTAGCGGAGACTACAATGAGCAGTTCTTC	CSVRTSGDYNEQFF
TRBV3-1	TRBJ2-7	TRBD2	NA	TGTGCCAGCAGCCATGACTCTAGCGGGAGAGACGAGCAGTACTTC	CASSHDSSGRDEQYF
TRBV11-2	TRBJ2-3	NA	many	TGTGCCAGCAGTTGGACAGATACGCAGTATTTT	CASSWTDTQYF
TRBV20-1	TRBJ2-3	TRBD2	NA	TGCAGTGCTCCGGGACTAGCGGATGGAGAAGGGGATACGCAGTATTTT	CSAPGLADGEGDTQYF
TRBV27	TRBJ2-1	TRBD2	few	TGTGCCAGCAGCTCCCAACTAGCGAGCTCCTACAATGAGCAGTTCTTC	CASSSQLASSYNEQFF
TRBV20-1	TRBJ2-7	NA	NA	TGCAGTGCCAGGCTCCGAGCGCTAGACTACGAGCAGTACTTC	CSARLRALDYEQYF
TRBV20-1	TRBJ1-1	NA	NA	TGCAGCGCTTCACGGGGGAACACTGAAGCTTTCTTT	CSASRGNTEAFF
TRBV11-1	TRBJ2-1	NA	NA	TGTGCCAGCAGCAACACTTTTTCAGGTCGGACAGAAGGGCTAAGCTCCTACAATGAGCAGTTCTTC	CASSNTFSGRTEGLSSYNEQFF
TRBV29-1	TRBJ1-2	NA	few	TGCAGCGTTGAGGGGGGGCATGGCTACACCTTC	CSVEGGHGYTF
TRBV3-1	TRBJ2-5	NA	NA	TGTGCCAGCAGCCAAGGGGAAGGACAAGAGTACAATGAGCAGTACTTC	CASSQGEGQEYNEQYF
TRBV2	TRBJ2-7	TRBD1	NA	TGTGCCAGCAGTGAAGCTCCAGGACAGGGCTACGAGCAGTACTTC	CASSEAPGQGYEQYF
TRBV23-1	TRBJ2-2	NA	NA	TGCGCCAGCAGTCAGGGTGGAGAAAACACCGGGGAGCTGTTTTTT	CASSQGGENTGELFF
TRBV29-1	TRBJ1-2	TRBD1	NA	TGCAGCGTTGTGCAGGGGGCGAACCCTAACTATGGCTACACCTTC	CSVVQGANPNYGYTF